These 30 T cell receptor beta chains originate from one sample sequenced in a study of T cells after posttransplantation cyclophosphamide. The assay was immunoSEQ multiplex PCR, and TCRdb's table has in-frame clones only and misses some. The sample has about 31,000 clones, approximately 90% seen once; the top ten hold around 0.23%. Cells defined as naive were viable CD3+CD4+ or CD3+CD8+ and CCR7+CD45RA+CD45RO-CD95-CD27+CD28+. Material for sequencing was naive CD4+ T cells sorted from PBMCs. The receptors here all came from a woman aged 60-75 years in good health, CMV-negative, and a related stem cell transplant donor.

The chain uses TRBV5-5 and TRBJ2-7, with D unresolved. The V gene lost 2 bases and the J gene lost 1 base, with 13 bases spanning the gap. CDR1 and CDR2 from the germline V gene are SGHKS and YYEKEE (reference sequence). The CDR3 has 15 residues. This CDR3 is CASSFRLLESYEQYF. The CDR3 DNA sequence: TGTGCCAGCAGCTTTCGACTCTTGGAATCCTACGAGCAGTACTTC.

This clone appeared a single time. The J gene is TRBJ1-4, the V gene TRBV7-6, with D uncertain. With 0 bases removed from V and 6 bases from J, the gap between germline ends came to 14 bases. The CDR3 is 16 residues long. Germline-derived CDR1 and CDR2 are SGHVS and FNYEAQ. DNA for the CDR3: TGTGCCAGCAGCTTAGCAACATCCCTTACAGATGAAAAACTGTTTTTT. The encoded protein is CASSLATSLTDEKLFF.

The genes are TRBV15 and TRBJ1-6; 8 nucleotides match TRBD1. The CDR3 has 17 residues. Germline CDR1 is LNHNV and CDR2 is YYDKDF (reference sequence). The J segment lost 7 bases and the V segment lost 5 bases, leaving 13 bases of the junction unmatched. This CDR3 is CATSPEKTGESNSPLHF. CDR3 DNA: TGTGCCACCAGCCCCGAAAAGACAGGGGAGAGCAATTCACCCCTCCACTTT.

This clone was recorded a few times. Other nucleotide sequences in the sample specify the same CDR3. This sequence joins TRBV5-1 and TRBJ2-7; possibly TRBD2 for D (6 bases). Germline V gives CDR1 SGHRS, CDR2 YFSETQ. V shed 5 bases and J shed 3 bases, with 18 bases lying between them. The CDR3 covers 15 residues. CDR3 sequence (DNA): TGCGCCAGCAGTCCAAGCCTAGCGACTTTCTACGAGCAGTACTTC. Translating gives CASSPSLATFYEQYF.

The V call is TRBV6-4, the J call TRBJ2-1, with TRBD2 matching 7 bases. Per germline, CDR1 MRHNA and CDR2 SNTAGT. This CDR3 is built from 15 residues. The J segment lost 6 bases and the V segment lost 0 bases, leaving 5 bases of the junction unmatched. The CDR3 loop is CASSDSGLGINEQFF. In DNA, the CDR3 is TGTGCCAGCAGTGACTCTGGACTAGGCATCAATGAGCAGTTCTTC.

The rearrangement joins TRBV7-2 to TRBJ2-1, with 7 bases matching TRBD1. The germline V gene encodes CDR1 SGHTA and CDR2 FQGNSA. With 1 base clipped from V and 8 bases from J, the junction kept 5 bases outside the gene matches. The CDR3 has 14 residues. The CDR3 DNA reads TGTGCCAGCAGCTTAGGTGCAGGGGGATATGAGCAGTTCTTC. It is translated as CASSLGAGGYEQFF. Variable domain in full (rest from reference TRBV7-2 and TRBJ2-1): GAGVSQSPSNKVTEKGKDVELRCDPISGHTALYWYRQSLGQGLEFLIYFQGNSAPDKSGLPSDRFSAERTGGSVSTLTIQRTQQEDSAVYLCASSLGAGGYEQFFGPGTRLTVL.

The chain combines TRBV27 with TRBJ1-6; 7 bases line up with TRBD1. Germline CDR1 and CDR2: MNHEY and SMNVEV (reference sequence). The CDR3 is 15 residues long. Losses at the gene ends were 6 bases for V and 4 bases for J; bases not matched to a gene: 6. The CDR3 reads CASSLRGQYNSPLHF. CDR3 in DNA: TGTGCCAGCAGCCTCCGGGGACAGTATAATTCACCCCTCCACTTT.

V usage is TRBV4-3 and J usage is TRBJ1-2, with D tentatively TRBD1 (5 bases). Trimming removed 1 base from V and 8 bases from J, with 14 bases in between. Germline V lookup: CDR1 LGHNA, CDR2 YSLEER. This CDR3 is built from 14 residues. CDR3 sequence (DNA): TGCGCCAGCAGCCAAGTAGCAGGGTTCACGGGCTACACCTTC. It codes for CASSQVAGFTGYTF.

The CDR3 bases are TGTGCCAGCAGTGAAGTGTCAGGGGGCCCCTACGAGCAGTACTTC. Amino acids: CASSEVSGGPYEQYF. This chain connects TRBV6-1 to TRBJ2-7, with TRBD1 matching over 8 bases. Germline CDR1 and CDR2: MNHNS and SASEGT. The CDR3 length is 15 residues. The V and J ends lost 1 base and 2 bases, in that order; junction bases with no gene match: 4.

There are a few counts of this clone. The CDR3 nucleotides read TGTGCCAGTAAGGGGGCGCTCACTGAAGCTTTCTTT. Protein product: CASKGALTEAFF. V is TRBV28 and J is TRBJ1-1; 7 nucleotides agree with TRBD1. Trimming took 9 bases from V and 4 from J; bases not matched to a gene: 5. Germline V gene data show CDR1 as MDHEN and CDR2 as SYDVKM. The CDR3 length is 12 residues.

The chain uses TRBV5-4 and TRBJ2-2; D gene uncertain. V was trimmed by 6 bases and J by 7 bases, leaving 7 bases between them. CDR1 and CDR2 (germline): SGHNT, YYREEE (reference sequence). The CDR3 length is 11 residues. The CDR3 loop is CASIEDGELFF. The CDR3 DNA reads TGTGCCAGCATAGAGGACGGGGAGCTGTTTTTT.

The chain combines TRBV9 with TRBJ1-1, with D hard to call. This CDR3 region has 13 residues. Germline loops: CDR1 SGDLS, CDR2 YYNGEE. The V and J ends lost 0 bases and 3 bases respectively, with 6 bases between them. CDR3 sequence reads: CASSVVGDTEAFF. DNA for the CDR3: TGTGCCAGCAGCGTAGTGGGAGACACTGAAGCTTTCTTT.

The rearrangement links TRBV18 to TRBJ1-6; D not certain. Germline V gives CDR1 KGHSH, CDR2 LQKENI. V lost 3 bases to trimming and J lost 5 bases, with 11 bases between them. The CDR3 consists of 15 residues. CDR3 bases: TGTGCCAGCTCACCCCGGGTAGGAGATAATTCACCCCTCCACTTT. Protein product: CASSPRVGDNSPLHF.

The rearrangement uses TRBV6-6 and TRBJ2-5; 12 bases match TRBD2. Germline loops: CDR1 MNHNY, CDR2 SVGAGI (reference sequence). CDR3 length: 16 amino acids. The V gene end was trimmed by 0 bases and the J gene end by 6 bases; junction bases not matched to a gene: 5. CDR3 nucleotide sequence: TGTGCCAGCAGTTACTCGCCTAGCGGGGGGGGGAAGACCCAGTACTTC. As protein: CASSYSPSGGGKTQYF.

This sequence joins TRBV28 and TRBJ2-6; TRBD2 might be the D (5 bases). CDR1 MDHEN and CDR2 SYDVKM come from the germline V gene. The CDR3 extends over 15 amino acids. Trimming took off 4 bases at V and 3 bases at J, with 10 bases between the two ends. The CDR3 DNA follows: TGTGCCAGCAGTTCTCAAGGGAGTGGGGCCAACGTCCTGACTTTC. This sequence encodes CASSSQGSGANVLTF. The entire variable domain, with the rest obtained from reference TRBV28 and TRBJ2-6, is as follows: DVKVTQSSRYLVKRTGEKVFLECVQDMDHENMFWYRQDPGLGLRLIYFSYDVKMKEKGDIPEGYSVSREKKERFSLILESASTNQTSMYLCASSSQGSGANVLTFGAGSRLTVL.

V gene TRBV5-1 combines with J gene TRBJ1-6; possible D gene TRBD1, 5 bases. V was clipped by 7 bases and J by 4 bases, with 12 bases between them. The CDR3 is 14 residues long. CDR1 and CDR2 (germline): SGHRS, YFSETQ. CDR3 region: CASSEGPYNSPLHF. DNA of the CDR3: TGCGCCAGCTCGGAGGGGCCGTATAATTCACCCCTCCACTTT.

The chain links TRBV7-3 to TRBJ2-3; 7 nucleotides line up with TRBD2. CDR3 length: 15 amino acids. From germline, CDR1 is SGHTA and CDR2 FQGTGA. V lost 5 bases and J lost 0; bases outside the gene matches: 5. CDR3 sequence: CASSTGLPSTDTQYF. The CDR3, as DNA: TGTGCCAGCAGCACGGGACTACCGAGCACAGATACGCAGTATTTT.

The J gene is TRBJ2-1, the V gene TRBV6-6, with TRBD1 identical over 7 bases. Germline values: CDR1 MNHNY, CDR2 SVGAGI (reference sequence). The CDR3 runs to 15 residues. With 0 bases clipped from V and 4 bases from J, the junction kept 3 bases outside the gene matches. CDR3 residues: CASSYSGGQYNEQFF. The CDR3 DNA reads TGTGCCAGCAGTTACTCAGGGGGCCAGTACAATGAGCAGTTCTTC.

Here the CDR3 reads CASSLGLWAFF. CDR3 nucleotide sequence: TGTGCCAGCTCATTAGGACTCTGGGCTTTCTTT. The genes are TRBV18 and TRBJ1-1; D unresolved. The V end lost 5 bases, the J end lost 11 bases, and 12 bases lay between the germline ends. Germline assignment: CDR1 KGHSH and CDR2 LQKENI. This CDR3 comprises 11 residues.

The V gene is TRBV14, the J gene TRBJ1-1; possible D gene TRBD1, 6 bases. The CDR3 totals 15 residues. Trimming cost V 3 bases and J 1 base, with 12 bases left between them. Germline lookup yields CDR1 SGHDN and CDR2 FVKESK. CDR3 in DNA: TGTGCCAGCAGCCAGGTTGGCAGGGGGAACACTGAAGCTTTCTTT. Translating it yields CASSQVGRGNTEAFF.

The genes are TRBV7-3 and TRBJ1-6; the D gene is possibly TRBD1 (5 bases). Trimming removed 1 base at V and 0 bases at J, with 7 bases between. Germline values: CDR1 SGHTA, CDR2 FQGTGA. This CDR3 region has 16 residues. The CDR3 DNA reads as TGTGCCAGCAGCTTAAGACAGAGCTCCTATAATTCACCCCTCCACTTT. Protein: CASSLRQSSYNSPLHF.

In its sample, this clone is medium-sized. V usage is TRBV6-6 and J usage is TRBJ1-4; D is unresolved. CDR1 is MNHNY and CDR2 is SVGAGI in the germline V gene (reference sequence). V gave up 8 bases and J gave up 7 bases, with 14 bases separating them. The CDR3 sequence is 13 residues long. The CDR3: CASRRGSGEKLFF. As DNA, the CDR3 is TGTGCCAGCCGTAGAGGGTCTGGTGAAAAACTGTTTTTT.

CDR3 sequence (DNA): TGTGCCAGCAGCTTGGAGGGGGTTGGGGCCAACGTCCTGACTTTC. Translating it yields CASSLEGVGANVLTF. This chain connects TRBV5-8 to TRBJ2-6; D perhaps matches TRBD1 (6 bases). The germline V gene encodes CDR1 SGHTS and CDR2 YDEGEE. The CDR3 sequence is 15 residues long. V shed 0 bases and J shed 3 bases, with 7 bases lying between them.

J is TRBJ2-5 and V is TRBV5-1; unclear D gene. Trimming pared 0 bases from V and 4 bases from J, leaving 7 bases between. The CDR3 has 13 amino acids. The V gene's germline CDR1 is SGHRS and CDR2 YFSETQ. CDR3 sequence (DNA): TGCGCCAGCAGCTTGGAGAGAATAGAGACCCAGTACTTC. Translated, it gives CASSLERIETQYF.

CDR3 in amino acids: CASSSQGGPNYGYTF. The CDR3 coding sequence is TGTGCCAGCAGCTCCCAGGGGGGCCCCAACTATGGCTACACCTTC. The V gene is TRBV7-3, the J gene TRBJ1-2; 7 nucleotides align to TRBD1. The CDR3 extends over 15 amino acids. Germline lookup yields CDR1 SGHTA and CDR2 FQGTGA. With 4 bases clipped from V and 2 bases from J, the junction kept 7 bases outside the gene matches. The variable domain in full, with the rest retrieved from reference TRBV7-3 and TRBJ1-2, is GAGVSQTPSNKVTEKGKYVELRCDPISGHTALYWYRQSLGQGPEFLIYFQGTGAADDSGLPNDRFFAVRPEGSVSTLKIQRTERGDSAVYLCASSSQGGPNYGYTFGSGTRLTVV.

The chain joins TRBV5-1 to TRBJ2-5, with D possibly TRBD2 on 6 matching bases. This CDR3 is built from 15 residues. Trimming removed 4 bases at V and 2 bases at J, with 15 bases between. CDR1 SGHRS and CDR2 YFSETQ come from the germline V gene. In DNA form, the CDR3 reads TGCGCCAGCAGCCGGGCCCTAGCGTCTCAAGAGACCCAGTACTTC. Its translation is CASSRALASQETQYF.

The chain couples TRBV9 to TRBJ2-3; 12 bases are a match to TRBD2. Germline lookup yields CDR1 SGDLS and CDR2 YYNGEE. CDR3 length equals 16 residues. The trim removed 1 base at V and 5 bases at J, leaving 5 bases unmatched. CDR3 amino acids: CASSVFTSGGRDTQYF. As DNA, the CDR3 is TGTGCCAGCAGCGTATTTACTAGCGGGGGGCGAGATACGCAGTATTTT.

The chain joins TRBV9 to TRBJ2-2; 8 bases match TRBD1. The junction had 8 bases not matched to a gene; V was cut back by 6 bases and J by 4 bases. Germline V lookup: CDR1 SGDLS, CDR2 YYNGEE. There are 15 residues in the CDR3. This chain's CDR3 is CASTERQGTTGELFF. The CDR3 DNA reads as TGTGCCAGCACCGAGCGACAGGGGACCACCGGGGAGCTGTTTTTT.

This clone showed up just once. The chain recombines TRBV5-6 with TRBJ1-4, with TRBD1 matching over 7 bases. CDR1 and CDR2 from the germline V gene are SGHDT and YYEEEE. This CDR3 has 14 amino acids. Losses at the gene ends were 2 bases for V and 5 bases for J; bases not matched to a gene: 3. The CDR3 here is CASSFDRENEKLFF. DNA for the CDR3: TGTGCCAGCAGCTTTGACAGGGAAAATGAAAAACTGTTTTTT.

This chain links TRBV5-1 with TRBJ2-5; 8 nucleotides match TRBD1. This CDR3 comprises 15 residues. The junction had 7 bases not matched to a gene; V was cut back by 2 bases and J by 4 bases. The germline gives CDR1 SGHRS, CDR2 YFSETQ. CDR3 coding DNA: TGCGCCAGCAGCTTATTGGTACAGGGGGGAGAGACCCAGTACTTC. This encodes CASSLLVQGGETQYF.